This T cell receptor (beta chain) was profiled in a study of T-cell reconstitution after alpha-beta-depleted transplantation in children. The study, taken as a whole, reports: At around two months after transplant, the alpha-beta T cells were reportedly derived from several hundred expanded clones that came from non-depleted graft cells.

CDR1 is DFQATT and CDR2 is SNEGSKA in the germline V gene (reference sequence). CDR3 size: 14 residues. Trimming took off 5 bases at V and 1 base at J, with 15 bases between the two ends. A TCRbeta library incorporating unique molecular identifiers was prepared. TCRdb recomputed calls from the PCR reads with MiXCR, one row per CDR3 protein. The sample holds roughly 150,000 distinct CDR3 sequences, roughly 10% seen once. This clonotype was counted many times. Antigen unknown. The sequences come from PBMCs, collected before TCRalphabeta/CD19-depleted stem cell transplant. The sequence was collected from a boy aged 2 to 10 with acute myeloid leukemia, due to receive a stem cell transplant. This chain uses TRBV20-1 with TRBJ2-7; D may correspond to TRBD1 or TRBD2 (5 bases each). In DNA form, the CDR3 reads TGCAGTGCTGGGAATATGGGACGGTCCTACGAGCAGTACTTC. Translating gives CSAGNMGRSYEQYF.